This T cell receptor (beta chain) was sequenced in a study of T-cell memory formation after mild COVID-19 (dated by TCRdb to about 2021). About the study as a whole: TCR sequence clusters from the two donors were largely donor specific. In a couple of donors, T-cell clones that expanded and contracted after mild COVID-19 were tracked by sequencing TCRalpha and TCRbeta repertoires over time. The cohort comprised two young, previously healthy adult volunteers, one female and one male. Results the study describes overall, beyond this receptor: Contracting CD4+ clones turned up mainly in the CM and EM memory subsets, whereas EMRA was where CD8+ clones were enriched. Balanced CD4/CD8 phenotypes were observed for clones contracting from day 15 to 85, whereas a bias towards CD4+ was observed for a second wave of clones expanding from day 15 to 37. The study covered only two mild cases, and larger cohorts including severe cases with pre-infection samples were considered necessary. SARS-CoV-2 specificity was not confirmed for the second-wave clones peaking on day 37. The detection of some responding clones in pre-infection memory suggests that pre-existing cross-reactive memory T cells joined the SARS-CoV-2 response.

Sequencing used an Illumina NovaSeq 6000. TCRalpha and TCRbeta cDNA libraries were constructed by 5'RACE with constant-segment primers, with sample barcodes and unique molecular identifiers being introduced. Trizol reagent was used to extract RNA from every sample. Libraries were amplified in two PCR steps, with a second sample barcode and Illumina TruSeq adapters added in the second step. Sequencing of the libraries was done on an Illumina NovaSeq, producing 2 x 150 bp paired-end reads. Per the authors' processing: With migec v1.2.7, reads were demultiplexed and then collapsed into UMI-guided consensus sequences. Using mixcr v2.1.11, the UMI consensuses were aligned to TRA and TRB V and J templates and assembled into clonotypes. A clonotype was counted as expanded or contracted only when both edgeR and NoisET called the clonotype significant, with the noise models trained on biological replicates. For edgeR calls, the thresholds were a false discovery rate-adjusted p below 0.01 and a log2 fold-change of 1. As an exploratory analysis of dynamics, max-normalized trajectories of the 1000 most abundant clonotypes were examined by PCA with hierarchical clustering. The CD4 or CD8 phenotype of responding clones was assigned using the separately sequenced CD4+ and CD8+ repertoires. In-frame beta chains were kept once TCRdb had trimmed the public reads at Q25 with fastp and called clones with MiXCR. Rows with one shared CDR3 protein collapse into an entry with the most common genes and DNA. What appears here as the V and J calls and clone size reflects TCRdb's work, not the paper's. The sample data list 200,000 to 300,000 distinct CDR3 sequences, and approximately 9% of these were observed just once. Jointly, the top ten make up around 20% of the sample.

PBMCs were isolated by Ficoll-Paque density gradient centrifugation. A word on this clonotype: Its antigen remains unidentified. Per-nucleotide qualities are absent, and no much larger clonotype sits a single base away.

The clonotype originates from a man aged 18 to 35 who had mild COVID-19 (a few samples of this study predate the infection). The sample titles of this study are shuffled in the database, so cell type and time point are left out; the donor was told from shared clones. The specimen sequenced was PBMCs or a T cell subset sorted from them (not recorded which).

The DNA sequence follows: TGCAGTGCTAGAGATTGGGAGGGGGCGACATATACGCAGTATTTT. The translation is CSARDWEGATYTQYF. The receptor chain draws on TRBV20-1 and TRBJ2-3, with the D assignment possibly TRBD1 or TRBD2, given 7 matching bases for each. The germline V gene (reference sequence) provides CDR1 DFQATT and CDR2 SNEGSKA. CDR3 length: 15 amino acids, cysteine to phenylalanine. Only the CDR3 portion is preserved as DNA: 45 bases, with reading frame beginning at the first base. Between the V and J ends, shortened by 0 bases and 7 bases respectively, the junction contains 17 bases.